These 24 T cell receptor beta chains originate from one sample sequenced in a study of blood T cell repertoires in COVID-19. Generated by immunoSEQ multiplex PCR, the TCRdb table keeps only in-frame clones and is missing some. The sample has 200,000 or so clones; roughly 88% are singletons. The sequenced material came from peripheral blood. Source of these receptors: a man in his fifties with COVID-19, enrolled during active disease.

The rearrangement links TRBV25-1 to TRBJ2-5; D is possibly TRBD1 (6 bases). This CDR3 is built from 15 residues. Germline V gene data show CDR1 as MGHDK and CDR2 as SYGVNS. The germline V and J ends were trimmed by 5 bases and 3 bases, with 16 bases remaining between them. CDR3 residues: CASSSNRAVEETQYF. The CDR3 nucleotides read TGTGCCAGCAGTTCTAACAGGGCTGTAGAAGAGACCCAGTACTTC.

This chain connects TRBV30 to TRBJ2-3, with D tentatively TRBD2 (5 bases). The ends were cut back, 4 bases at V and 5 bases at J, with 16 bases in the middle. CDR1 and CDR2 from the germline V gene are GTSNPN and SVGIG (reference sequence). The CDR3 totals 14 residues. The CDR3 loop reads CAWKKEGLGDTQYF. In DNA, the CDR3 is TGTGCCTGGAAAAAAGAGGGCCTCGGAGATACGCAGTATTTT. The full variable domain, in which reference TRBV30 and TRBJ2-3 provide the parts outside the CDR3, is SQTIHQWPATLVQPVGSPLSLECTVEGTSNPNLYWYRQAAGRGLQLLFYSVGIGQISSEVPQNLSASRPQDRQFILSSKKLLLSDSGFYLCAWKKEGLGDTQYFGPGTRLTVL.

The count of this clone is one. The identical CDR3 is also encoded by other nucleotide sequences in the sample. The chain joins TRBV14 to TRBJ2-2, with 9 bases matching TRBD1. Per the germline V gene, CDR1 is SGHDN and CDR2 is FVKESK. The CDR3 covers 16 residues. The V and J ends lost 4 bases and 7 bases, in that order; junction bases with no gene match: 10. The CDR3 DNA follows: TGTGCCAGCAGCCGAGCCGGGACAGGGCGCGTCGGGGAGCTGTTTTTT. This translates into CASSRAGTGRVGELFF. The full variable domain, completed using reference TRBV14 and TRBJ2-2, is EAGVTQFPSHSVIEKGQTVTLRCDPISGHDNLYWYRRVMGKEIKFLLHFVKESKQDESGMPNNRFLAERTGGTYSTLKVQPAELEDSGVYFCASSRAGTGRVGELFFGEGSRLTVL.

The genes are TRBV4-1 and TRBJ2-7, with 8 bases that match TRBD2. V was pared by 4 bases and J by 2 bases, with 7 bases of the junction left unmatched. Germline assignment: CDR1 MGHRA and CDR2 YSYEKL. CDR3 length equals 15 residues. CDR3 DNA sequence: TGCGCCAGCAGCCTGTCGACTAGCGCGGCCTACGAGCAGTACTTC. It yields the protein CASSLSTSAAYEQYF.

This sequence joins TRBV7-3 and TRBJ1-1, with D unresolved. The ends were cut back, 6 bases at V and 5 bases at J, with 7 bases in the middle. Germline-derived CDR1 and CDR2 are SGHTA and FQGTGA. CDR3 size: 11 residues. CDR3 DNA: TGTGCCAGCAGTGCCGGGACTGAAGCTTTCTTT. This sequence encodes CASSAGTEAFF.

The chain carries TRBV19 and TRBJ1-5; the match to TRBD1 covers 7 bases. Losses at the gene ends were 1 base for V and 3 bases for J; bases not matched to a gene: 9. Germline V CDR1 and CDR2: LNHDA, SQIVND (reference sequence). This CDR3 comprises 17 residues. CDR3 bases: TGTGCCAGTAGTATAGCCAGGGGGGTCATTATCAATCAGCCCCAGCATTTT. It codes for CASSIARGVIINQPQHF.

The chain joins TRBV2 to TRBJ1-1; possibly TRBD1 for D (6 bases). Trimming pared 0 bases from V and 7 bases from J, leaving 15 bases between. Germline-derived CDR1 and CDR2 are SNHLY and FYNNEI. CDR3 length equals 15 residues. CDR3 residues: CASSEARRGRGEAFF. CDR3 nucleotides: TGTGCCAGCAGTGAAGCCCGGAGGGGGAGGGGTGAAGCTTTCTTT.

The chain couples TRBV7-9 to TRBJ2-1; 11 nucleotides match TRBD2. The CDR3 length is 16 residues. CDR1 is SEHNR, CDR2 FQNEAQ, per germline (reference sequence). V lost 7 bases to trimming and J lost 2 bases; unmatched junction nucleotides: 7. CDR3 DNA sequence: TGTGCCAGCATTCTAGGGACTAGCGGCACCTACAATGAGCAGTTCTTC. It yields the protein CASILGTSGTYNEQFF.

The chain carries TRBV27 and TRBJ2-5; 8 bases are shared with TRBD1. The length of the CDR3 is 15 residues. Germline V CDR1 and CDR2: MNHEY, SMNVEV (reference sequence). V was pared by 4 bases and J by 4 bases, with 8 bases of the junction left unmatched. CDR3 protein: CASSSGRGLLETQYF. The DNA for the CDR3 is TGTGCCAGCAGTTCCGGCAGGGGGCTTTTAGAGACCCAGTACTTC.

The chain carries TRBV9 and TRBJ1-1; no reliable D call. This CDR3 has 13 residues. Trimming cost V 0 bases and J 4 bases, with 7 bases left between them. Germline lookup yields CDR1 SGDLS and CDR2 YYNGEE. Here the CDR3 DNA reads TGTGCCAGCAGCGTAGATAGTAGCACTGAAGCTTTCTTT. It codes for CASSVDSSTEAFF.

The J gene is TRBJ1-2, the V gene TRBV24-1, with a weak D call TRBD1 (6 bases). Looked up from germline, CDR1 is KGHDR and CDR2 is SFDVKD. CDR3 length: 13 residues. V lost 3 bases and J 8 bases, leaving 12 bases between the germline ends. CDR3 sequence (DNA): TGTGCCACCAGTGATACTCAAACAGGGGGCTACACCTTC. It translates to CATSDTQTGGYTF.

V and J are TRBV7-6 and TRBJ2-7, with 10 bases fitting TRBD2. In germline, CDR1 is SGHVS, CDR2 FNYEAQ. This CDR3 contains 18 residues. V lost 1 base, J lost 6 bases, and 15 bases stayed unmatched. CDR3 loop: CASSLDDMAAGGTGEQYF. The CDR3, as DNA: TGTGCCAGCAGCTTAGATGATATGGCAGCGGGAGGGACGGGCGAGCAGTACTTC.

The V call is TRBV7-8, the J call TRBJ2-1, with D maybe TRBD1 (5 bases). Germline V gives CDR1 SGHVS, CDR2 FQNEAQ. This CDR3 has 15 residues. V lost 6 bases and J 4 bases, leaving 16 bases between the germline ends. The CDR3 reads CASRGGAILYNEQFF. The CDR3 nucleotides read TGTGCCAGCAGAGGTGGGGCCATCCTATACAATGAGCAGTTCTTC.

The chain links TRBV19 to TRBJ2-7; possible D gene TRBD2, 6 bases. The CDR3 has 15 amino acids. Trimming stripped 3 bases from V and 2 bases from J, with 14 bases between. Germline values: CDR1 LNHDA, CDR2 SQIVND (reference sequence). The CDR3 sequence is CASSMGGQGAYEQYF. Here the CDR3 DNA reads TGTGCCAGTAGTATGGGGGGTCAGGGAGCCTACGAGCAGTACTTC.

This clone showed up many times. The chain is built from TRBV6-2 or TRBV6-3 and TRBJ2-2, with a tentative D call TRBD2 (5 bases). V was pared by 5 bases and J by 9 bases, with 13 bases between. The CDR3 consists of 13 residues. The V gene's germline CDR1 is MNHEY and CDR2 SVGEGT. DNA of the CDR3: TGTGCCAGCAGTCCGTCCGGGGTCCGGGAGCTGTTTTTT. This codes for CASSPSGVRELFF.

V is TRBV6-5 and J is TRBJ2-7; 9 bases are shared with TRBD1. Germline V gene data show CDR1 as MNHEY and CDR2 as SVGAGI. This CDR3 has 14 amino acids. The junction had 9 bases not matched to a gene; V was cut back by 6 bases and J by 6 bases. This CDR3 is CASSQQRTGVEQYF. In DNA form, the CDR3 reads TGTGCCAGCAGCCAACAAAGGACAGGGGTCGAGCAGTACTTC.

This clone was recorded only once. The rearrangement joins TRBV21-1 to TRBJ2-5; TRBD1 is the table's D call, not checked against the DNA. TRBV21-1 is classified as a pseudogene. The CDR3 runs 14 residues. The CDR3 sequence: CASSNKQGKETQYF. CDR3 coding DNA: TGTGCCAGCAGCAACAAACAGGGGAAAGAGACCCAGTACTTC.

V gene TRBV7-2 combines with J gene TRBJ2-5; 9 bases are a match to TRBD1. V dropped 1 base and J dropped 5; count of bases not matched to a gene: 5. CDR1 SGHTA and CDR2 FQGNSA come from the germline V gene. The CDR3 length is 15 residues. For the CDR3, the DNA is TGTGCCAGCAGCTTAGTACAGGGGGCGCCGGAGACCCAGTACTTC. Protein sequence: CASSLVQGAPETQYF.

The chain has TRBV25-1 and TRBJ1-2, with 11 bases aligning to TRBD1. V lost 3 bases to trimming and J lost 4 bases; unmatched junction nucleotides: 1. This CDR3 contains 14 residues. In germline, CDR1 is MGHDK, CDR2 SYGVNS. In DNA form, the CDR3 reads TGTGCCAGCAGTGACGGACAGGGGGCCTATGGCTACACCTTC. Amino acid sequence: CASSDGQGAYGYTF.

In its sample, this clone was seen a few times. This chain joins TRBV15 and TRBJ2-5; D remains unclear. The CDR3 contains 15 residues. Germline V gives CDR1 LNHNV, CDR2 YYDKDF (reference sequence). V shed 2 bases and J shed 5 bases, with 15 bases lying between them. The CDR3 is CATSRPVELGETQYF. CDR3 nucleotides: TGTGCCACCAGCAGACCCGTTGAGCTCGGGGAGACCCAGTACTTC.

The V and J genes are TRBV3-1 (or the pseudogene TRBV3-2) and TRBJ1-2; 7 bases fit TRBD1. Germline lookup yields CDR1 LGHDT and CDR2 YNNKEL (reference sequence). The junction had 11 bases not matched to a gene; V was cut back by 0 bases and J by 7 bases. The CDR3 has 16 residues. CDR3 region: CASSQENTGEASGYTF. CDR3 DNA: TGTGCCAGCAGCCAAGAGAATACAGGGGAGGCCTCTGGCTACACCTTC.

This chain joins TRBV6-6 and TRBJ2-1; 8 bases are a match to TRBD2. Germline V CDR1 and CDR2: MNHNY, SVGAGI (reference sequence). J was trimmed by 1 base and V by 6 bases; bases with no gene match: 5. The CDR3 length is 15 residues. CDR3 amino acids: CASRDREGSYNEQFF. CDR3 DNA: TGTGCCAGCAGGGACCGGGAGGGGTCCTACAATGAGCAGTTCTTC.

The V call is TRBV7-8, the J call TRBJ2-3; TRBD1 aligns across 10 bases. The CDR3 length is 17 residues. V trimming: 0 bases; J trimming: 2 bases; junction bases outside the gene matches: 5. Germline loops: CDR1 SGHVS, CDR2 FQNEAQ. CDR3 in amino acids: CASSLAGQGFTTDTQYF. CDR3 DNA sequence: TGTGCCAGCAGCTTAGCGGGACAGGGGTTTACCACAGATACGCAGTATTTT.

The chain joins TRBV5-1 to TRBJ2-1, with 7 bases fitting TRBD1. The CDR3 extends over 14 amino acids. Germline V gene data show CDR1 as SGHRS and CDR2 as YFSETQ. With 6 bases clipped from V and 5 bases from J, the junction kept 8 bases outside the gene matches. The CDR3, as DNA: TGCGCCAGCACCAGACAGGGCCAGGACAATGAGCAGTTCTTC. This encodes CASTRQGQDNEQFF.